A single sample is the source of the 16 T cell receptor beta chains below, sequenced in a study of beta chain features in type 1 diabetes. The study's findings and limits: Within each of all four CD4+ subsets, Type 1 diabetes patients had TCRB CDR3s that were moderately but significantly shorter.

Reverse transcribing all isolated RNA meant expressed TCRB transcripts were sequenced. Clones were sequenced by immunoSEQ multiplex PCR, and TCRdb holds only the in-frame ones, with some missing. This sample has over 600,000 clones, with under 15% found just once. These TCRs are of unknown antigen specificity. Specimen: naive CD4+ T cells from blood. The receptors were sampled from a man younger than 45 with type 1 diabetes.

Details on this clone: The identical CDR3 is also encoded by other nucleotide sequences in the sample. V is TRBV18 and J is TRBJ2-7; D is ambiguous. There are 13 residues in the CDR3. Germline lookup yields CDR1 KGHSH and CDR2 LQKENI. V was clipped by 2 bases and J by 3 bases, with 8 bases between them. The CDR3 region is CASSPGANYEQYF. The DNA for the CDR3 is TGTGCCAGCTCACCAGGAGCTAACTACGAGCAGTACTTC.

The table lists this clone with a few counts. The rearrangement links TRBV29-1 to TRBJ1-2, with 11 bases matching TRBD1. Germline V CDR1 and CDR2: SQVTM, ANQGSEA. The CDR3 sequence is 14 residues long. V lost 5 bases, J lost 6 bases, and 8 bases stayed unmatched. CDR3: CSVLTWTGGDGYTF. CDR3 DNA sequence: TGCAGCGTTCTAACCTGGACAGGGGGCGATGGCTACACCTTC. Full variable domain (outside the CDR3, taken from reference TRBV29-1 and TRBJ1-2): SAVISQKPSRDICQRGTSLTIQCQVDSQVTMMFWYRQQPGQSLTLIATANQGSEATYESGFVIDKFPISRPNLTFSTLTVSNMSPEDSSIYLCSVLTWTGGDGYTFGSGTRLTVV.

A note on this clone: Additional DNA sequences in this sample encode the identical CDR3. V and J are TRBV9 and TRBJ2-3, with 7 nucleotides matching TRBD1. The CDR3 length is 15 residues. V lost 0 bases, J lost 1 base, and 2 bases stayed unmatched. Germline CDR1 is SGDLS and CDR2 is YYNGEE. The chain's CDR3 is CASSVGQGGTDTQYF. CDR3 sequence (DNA): TGTGCCAGCAGCGTAGGACAGGGTGGCACAGATACGCAGTATTTT.

This clone was seen a few times. The chain carries TRBV7-2 and TRBJ2-5; tentative D call: TRBD2 (5 bases). Trimming removed 1 base from V and 7 bases from J, with 19 bases in between. Per the germline V gene, CDR1 is SGHTA and CDR2 is FQGNSA. There are 16 residues in the CDR3. For the CDR3, the DNA is TGTGCCAGCAGCTTAGGGGCACTAGGCACCCCTCGGACCCAGTACTTC. Protein product: CASSLGALGTPRTQYF.

This clone turned up a few times. This chain joins TRBV6-5 and TRBJ2-6; D remains ambiguous. Deletions cut 5 bases from V and 1 base from J, with 6 bases between. The germline gives CDR1 MNHEY, CDR2 SVGAGI. CDR3 size: 14 residues. CDR3 residues: CASSLISGANVLTF. The CDR3 nucleotides are TGTGCCAGCAGTCTTATATCTGGGGCCAACGTCCTGACTTTC.

The chain recombines TRBV6-5 with TRBJ2-3; tentative D call: TRBD2 (6 bases). This CDR3 has 14 residues. Germline CDR1 MNHEY, CDR2 SVGAGI. The V and J ends lost 6 bases and 2 bases respectively, with 12 bases between them. CDR3 region: CASRERVHTDTQYF. DNA for the CDR3: TGTGCCAGCAGAGAGCGGGTGCACACAGATACGCAGTATTTT.

This clone was observed a handful of times. The V and J genes are TRBV28 and TRBJ1-2; 8 positions match TRBD1. The V gene's germline CDR1 is MDHEN and CDR2 SYDVKM. V lost 8 bases and J lost 7; bases outside the gene matches: 12. This CDR3 region has 14 residues. CDR3 coding DNA: TGTGCCAGCCGAAACTCTCAGGGGGCGCGTGGCTACACCTTC. This encodes CASRNSQGARGYTF.

As regards this clone: This CDR3 is also generated by other DNA sequences in the sample. J is TRBJ2-3 and V is TRBV7-2, with a possible D match to TRBD2 (6 bases). CDR3 size: 16 residues. The germline V and J ends were trimmed by 1 base and 0 bases, with 11 bases remaining between them. Germline V lookup: CDR1 SGHTA, CDR2 FQGNSA. The CDR3 DNA reads as TGTGCCAGCAGCTTAGTTGGCGGGGTTAGCACAGATACGCAGTATTTT. Residues: CASSLVGGVSTDTQYF.

The chain combines TRBV7-2 with TRBJ2-2, with 10 bases lining up with TRBD1. The V segment lost 6 bases and the J segment 3 bases; nucleotides outside the gene matches: 4. The CDR3 contains 15 residues. The germline V gene encodes CDR1 SGHTA and CDR2 FQGNSA. CDR3 amino acids: CASRAGTGDTGELFF. CDR3 nucleotide sequence: TGTGCCAGCAGGGCCGGGACAGGGGACACCGGGGAGCTGTTTTTT.

This chain links TRBV11-2 with TRBJ2-7; the D is unclear. The germline V gene encodes CDR1 SGHAT and CDR2 FQNNGV. V was pared by 4 bases and J by 3 bases, with 4 bases between. This CDR3 spans 11 amino acids. CDR3 DNA sequence: TGTGCCAGCAGCTCTTTCTACGAGCAGTACTTC. It encodes CASSSFYEQYF.

The gene calls are TRBV15 and TRBJ2-3; a possible D gene is TRBD1 (5 bases). The V gene lost 1 base and the J gene lost 3 bases, with 8 bases spanning the gap. Per germline, CDR1 LNHNV and CDR2 YYDKDF (reference sequence). The CDR3 is 14 amino acids. In DNA, the CDR3 is TGTGCCACCAGCAGAGGACAGAGGACAGATACGCAGTATTTT. Protein sequence: CATSRGQRTDTQYF.

This clone was counted a few times. Just one base apart from a much larger clone, this may be a read error. The chain couples TRBV11-2 to TRBJ2-3; tentatively, D is TRBD1 or TRBD2 (7 bases each). V was cut by 4 bases and J by 3 bases, with 11 bases left in between. There are 14 residues in the CDR3. Germline CDR1 and CDR2: SGHAT and FQNNGV. CDR3 in DNA: TGTGCCAGCAGCTCAGGGGGGGGAACAGATACGCAGTATTTT. It encodes CASSSGGGTDTQYF. Full variable domain (remainder filled in from reference TRBV11-2 and TRBJ2-3): EAGVAQSPRYKIIEKRQSVAFWCNPISGHATLYWYQQILGQGPKLLIQFQNNGVVDDSQLPKDRFSAERLKGVDSTLKIQPAKLEDSAVYLCASSSGGGTDTQYFGPGTRLTVL.

The sample holds a few counts of this clone. The DNA for the CDR3 is TGTGCCAGCAACCCTAGCGGGTTGCCCGGGGAGCTGTTTTTT. The encoded protein is CASNPSGLPGELFF. The chain uses TRBV9 and TRBJ2-2; 8 nucleotides line up with TRBD2. V shed 6 bases, J shed 6 bases, and the junction held 7 bases outside the gene matches. Germline V CDR1 and CDR2: SGDLS, YYNGEE. CDR3 length: 14 amino acids. Looking up the rest from reference TRBV9 and TRBJ2-2 gives the full variable domain: DSGVTQTPKHLITATGQRVTLRCSPRSGDLSVYWYQQSLDQGLQFLIQYYNGEERAKGNILERFSAQQFPDLHSELNLSSLELGDSALYFCASNPSGLPGELFFGEGSRLTVL.

The V call is TRBV28, the J call TRBJ1-3; D is uncertain. V lost 5 bases to trimming and J lost 0 bases, with 11 bases between them. This CDR3 is built from 15 residues. Germline assignment: CDR1 MDHEN and CDR2 SYDVKM. The CDR3 protein is CASSQLMVSGNTIYF. The CDR3 nucleotides are TGTGCCAGCAGTCAACTAATGGTCTCTGGAAACACCATATATTTT.

This chain connects TRBV2 to TRBJ1-5, with 7 bases identical to TRBD1. Germline V gene lookup returns CDR1 SNHLY and CDR2 FYNNEI. The junction had 6 bases not matched to a gene; V was cut back by 5 bases and J by 2 bases. The CDR3 is made up of 15 amino acids. The CDR3 region is CASSKGAVGNQPQHF. The CDR3 DNA reads TGTGCCAGCAGTAAGGGGGCGGTGGGCAATCAGCCCCAGCATTTT.

This clone was detected only a few times. This sequence joins TRBV5-1 and TRBJ1-1; 7 positions agree with TRBD1. Germline CDR1 SGHRS, CDR2 YFSETQ. J gave up 8 bases and V 4 bases, and 2 bases lay outside the gene matches. The CDR3 has 11 residues. The CDR3 sequence: CASSLQGEAFF. The CDR3 DNA reads TGCGCCAGCAGCCTACAGGGGGAAGCTTTCTTT.